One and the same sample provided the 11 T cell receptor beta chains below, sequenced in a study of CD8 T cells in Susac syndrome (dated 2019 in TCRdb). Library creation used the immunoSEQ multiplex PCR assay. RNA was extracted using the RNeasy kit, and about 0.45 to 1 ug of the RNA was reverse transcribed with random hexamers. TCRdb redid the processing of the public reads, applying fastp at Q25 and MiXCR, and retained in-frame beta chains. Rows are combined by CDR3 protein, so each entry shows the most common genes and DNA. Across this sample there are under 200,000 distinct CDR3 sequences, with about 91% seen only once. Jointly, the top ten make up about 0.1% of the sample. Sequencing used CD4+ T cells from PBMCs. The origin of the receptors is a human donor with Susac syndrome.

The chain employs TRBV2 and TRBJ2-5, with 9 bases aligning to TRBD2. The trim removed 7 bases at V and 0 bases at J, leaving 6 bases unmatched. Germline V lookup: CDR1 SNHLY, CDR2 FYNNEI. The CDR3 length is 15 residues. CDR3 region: CASNLAGTYQETQYF. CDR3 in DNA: TGTGCCAGCAACCTAGCGGGAACGTACCAAGAGACCCAGTACTTC. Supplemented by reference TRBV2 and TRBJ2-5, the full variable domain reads EPEVTQTPSHQVTQMGQEVILRCVPISNHLYFYWYRQILGQKVEFLVSFYNNEISEKSEIFDDQFSVERPDGSNFTLKIRSTKLEDSAMYFCASNLAGTYQETQYFGPGTRLLVL.

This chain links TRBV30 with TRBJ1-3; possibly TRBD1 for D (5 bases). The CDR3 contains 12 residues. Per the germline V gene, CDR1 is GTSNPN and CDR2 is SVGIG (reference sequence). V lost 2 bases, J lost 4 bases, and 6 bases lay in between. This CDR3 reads CAWSSGGNTIYF. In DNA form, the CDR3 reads TGTGCCTGGAGTTCAGGGGGAAACACCATATATTTT.

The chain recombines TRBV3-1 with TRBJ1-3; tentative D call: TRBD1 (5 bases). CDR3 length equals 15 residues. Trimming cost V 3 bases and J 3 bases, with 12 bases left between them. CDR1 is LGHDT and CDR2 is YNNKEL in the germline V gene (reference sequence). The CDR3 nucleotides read TGTGCCAGCAGCCAGATTAGGGACGGTGGAAACACCATATATTTT. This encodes CASSQIRDGGNTIYF.

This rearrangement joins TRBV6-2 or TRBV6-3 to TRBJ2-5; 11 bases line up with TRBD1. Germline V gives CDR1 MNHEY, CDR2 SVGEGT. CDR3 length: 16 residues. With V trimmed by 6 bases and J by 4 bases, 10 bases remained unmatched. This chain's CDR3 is CASSLGQGAIPETQYF. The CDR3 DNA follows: TGTGCCAGCAGCCTAGGACAGGGGGCGATTCCAGAGACCCAGTACTTC.

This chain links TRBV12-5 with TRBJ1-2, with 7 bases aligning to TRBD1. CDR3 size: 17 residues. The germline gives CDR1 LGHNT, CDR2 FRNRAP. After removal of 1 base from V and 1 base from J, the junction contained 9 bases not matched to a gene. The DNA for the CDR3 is TGTGCTAGTGGTTTGGACTGGGGACAGTCGATTAACTATGGCTACACCTTC. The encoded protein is CASGLDWGQSINYGYTF.

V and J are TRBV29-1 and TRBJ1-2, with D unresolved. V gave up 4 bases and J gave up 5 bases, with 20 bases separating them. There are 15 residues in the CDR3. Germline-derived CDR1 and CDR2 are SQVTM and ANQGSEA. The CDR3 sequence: CSVVQRSPADYGYTF. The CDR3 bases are TGCAGCGTTGTCCAAAGGTCCCCGGCCGATTATGGCTACACCTTC.

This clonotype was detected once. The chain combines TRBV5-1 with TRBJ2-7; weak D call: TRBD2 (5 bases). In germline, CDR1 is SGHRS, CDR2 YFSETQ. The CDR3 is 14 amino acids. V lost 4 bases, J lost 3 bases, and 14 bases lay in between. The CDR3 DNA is TGCGCCAGCAGCAACCCCATGGGGAGCTACGAGCAGTACTTC. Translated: CASSNPMGSYEQYF.

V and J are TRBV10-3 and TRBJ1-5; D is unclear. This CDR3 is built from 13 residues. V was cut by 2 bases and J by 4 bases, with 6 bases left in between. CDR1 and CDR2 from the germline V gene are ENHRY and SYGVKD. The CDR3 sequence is CAISEDLNQPQHF. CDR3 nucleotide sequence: TGTGCCATCAGTGAGGACTTAAATCAGCCCCAGCATTTT.

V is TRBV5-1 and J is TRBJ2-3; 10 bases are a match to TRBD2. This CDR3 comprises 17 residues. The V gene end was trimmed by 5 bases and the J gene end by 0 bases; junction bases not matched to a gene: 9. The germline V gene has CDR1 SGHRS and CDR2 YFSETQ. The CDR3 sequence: CASRISWTSGSTDTQYF. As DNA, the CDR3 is TGCGCCAGCAGAATATCATGGACTAGCGGAAGCACAGATACGCAGTATTTT.

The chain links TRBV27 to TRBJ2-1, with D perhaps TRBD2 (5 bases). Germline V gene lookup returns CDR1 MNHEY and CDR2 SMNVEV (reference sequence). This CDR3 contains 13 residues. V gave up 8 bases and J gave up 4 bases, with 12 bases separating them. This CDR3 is CASAQRLYNEQFF. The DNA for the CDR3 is TGTGCCAGCGCCCAGCGGCTATACAATGAGCAGTTCTTC.

The CDR3 here is CASSQGSKLFF. In nucleotides, the CDR3 is TGTGCCAGCAGCCAGGGCTCAAAACTGTTTTTT. This chain connects TRBV3-1 to TRBJ1-4, with D unclear. Deletions cut 3 bases from V and 10 bases from J, with 6 bases between. There are 11 residues in the CDR3. Germline assignment: CDR1 LGHDT and CDR2 YNNKEL (reference sequence).